The TCR beta chain described here comes from a study of shared clonotypes between healthy human individuals. As originally analysed: Junction-only sequences produced by ImmunoSEQ had no quality scores, so filtering differed. This table comes from immunoSEQ multiplex PCR, and its TCRdb copy is limited to in-frame clones, with some not included. V, J and clone size reflect that table, while D and trimming were determined from the DNA. The sample lists approximately 1.5 million clones, 98% occurring once. CDR3 size: 13 residues. Germline-derived CDR1 and CDR2 are SGDLS and YYNGEE. Trimming took off 0 bases at V and 7 bases at J, with 8 bases between the two ends.

The receptor was isolated from a man aged 25 to 40 in good health. The material sequenced was naive CD4+ T cells sorted from blood. The subset is: CD45RA+ positively selected. The chain recombines TRBV9 with TRBJ2-1; no definite D call. The CDR3 coding sequence is TGTGCCAGCAGCGTAGATGGTTGGAATGAGCAGTTCTTC. Amino acids: CASSVDGWNEQFF.